Presented here are 26 T cell receptor beta chains from one specimen sequenced in a study of cytomegalovirus exposure and HLA in healthy donors (dated by TCRdb to the late 2010s). The library was built by means of the immunoSEQ multiplex PCR assay. A mixture of 60 forward primers for TCR Vbeta segments and 13 reverse primers for TCR Jbeta segments was used in the multiplex PCR. Imported from immuneACCESS, the table was reduced by TCRdb to in-frame sequences with V and J called. These copies leave out some clones; in studies compared against another copy, an unresolved V gene accounts for under half, and the cause of the remainder is not known. This sample lists approximately 93,000 clones; about four fifths were detected once. 3.8% of the sample goes to the ten largest clones. The sequencing sample was made of PBMCs. These receptors came from a woman aged 40 to 50 in good health and CMV-seronegative.

In DNA form, the CDR3 reads TGCGCCAGCAGCGCCCGGGACAGAGGGAACACCGGGGAGCTGTTTTTT. Protein product: CASSARDRGNTGELFF. The chain is built from TRBV5-1 and TRBJ2-2; 7 nucleotides line up with TRBD1. The length of the CDR3 is 16 residues. Trimming removed 4 bases from V and 1 base from J; junction bases left unmatched: 7. Looked up from germline, CDR1 is SGHRS and CDR2 is YFSETQ.

The chain joins TRBV9 to TRBJ2-5; TRBD1 agrees at 8 bases. Unmatched junction bases numbered 3, after V lost 1 base and J lost 1 base. Germline-derived CDR1 and CDR2 are SGDLS and YYNGEE. CDR3 length: 15 amino acids. Written as DNA, the CDR3 is TGTGCCAGCAGCGTACCAGGACAGGGCCAAGAGACCCAGTACTTC. It encodes CASSVPGQGQETQYF. The whole variable domain, filled in from reference TRBV9 and TRBJ2-5, reads DSGVTQTPKHLITATGQRVTLRCSPRSGDLSVYWYQQSLDQGLQFLIQYYNGEERAKGNILERFSAQQFPDLHSELNLSSLELGDSALYFCASSVPGQGQETQYFGPGTRLLVL.

The chain joins TRBV29-1 to TRBJ1-2; the match to TRBD1 covers 7 bases. This CDR3 is built from 15 residues. The germline gives CDR1 SQVTM, CDR2 ANQGSEA. The J segment lost 3 bases and the V segment lost 6 bases, leaving 13 bases of the junction unmatched. The CDR3 is CSVDQPGDSDYGYTF. CDR3 in DNA: TGCAGCGTCGACCAGCCGGGGGACAGCGACTATGGCTACACCTTC.

The V and J genes are TRBV7-9 and TRBJ2-3, with a possible D match to TRBD2 (5 bases). Germline V CDR1 and CDR2: SEHNR, FQNEAQ (reference sequence). Trimming removed 1 base at V and 13 bases at J, with 18 bases between. This CDR3 has 14 amino acids. The CDR3 coding sequence is TGTGCCAGCAGCTTAGATTGGGAGAAAGGGTTAGAGTATTTT. Amino acid sequence: CASSLDWEKGLEYF.

The chain carries TRBV5-1 and TRBJ2-7, with 8 bases lining up with TRBD2. The CDR3 totals 16 residues. V trimming: 2 bases; J trimming: 6 bases; junction bases outside the gene matches: 13. The V gene's germline CDR1 is SGHRS and CDR2 YFSETQ. The chain's CDR3 is CASSLVGGAFSSEQYF. The CDR3 region has the DNA TGCGCCAGCAGCTTAGTCGGGGGGGCTTTCTCATCCGAGCAGTACTTC.

The V gene is TRBV30, the J gene TRBJ1-2; weak D call: TRBD1 (6 bases). The CDR3 sequence is 16 residues long. Germline V gives CDR1 GTSNPN, CDR2 SVGIG (reference sequence). V lost 2 bases to trimming and J lost 3 bases, with 19 bases between them. CDR3: CAWSQGGGGLYYGYTF. The DNA for the CDR3 is TGTGCCTGGAGTCAAGGGGGGGGTGGCCTATACTATGGCTACACCTTC. The full variable domain, its missing parts supplied by reference TRBV30 and TRBJ1-2, is SQTIHQWPATLVQPVGSPLSLECTVEGTSNPNLYWYRQAAGRGLQLLFYSVGIGQISSEVPQNLSASRPQDRQFILSSKKLLLSDSGFYLCAWSQGGGGLYYGYTFGSGTRLTVV.

This chain uses TRBV4-3 with TRBJ1-1, with no clear D. The germline V and J ends were trimmed by 2 bases and 7 bases, with 14 bases remaining between them. Germline CDR1 LGHNA, CDR2 YSLEER. CDR3 length: 14 amino acids. Here the CDR3 DNA reads TGCGCCAGCAGCCAATACGGCGGTATCGGTGAAGCTTTCTTT. Its translation: CASSQYGGIGEAFF.

The gene calls are TRBV2 and TRBJ2-3; 7 bases are shared with TRBD2. CDR3 length: 15 amino acids. The V gene's germline CDR1 is SNHLY and CDR2 FYNNEI. The junction had 4 bases not matched to a gene; V was cut back by 2 bases and J by 2 bases. The CDR3 DNA is TGTGCCAGCAGTGAATTGGGGGGGACCACAGATACGCAGTATTTT. It codes for CASSELGGTTDTQYF.

This clone was observed a handful of times. The V and J genes are TRBV4-1 and TRBJ1-1, with 7 bases fitting TRBD1. Germline V gene lookup returns CDR1 MGHRA and CDR2 YSYEKL. Trimming at V came to 0 bases and at J to 11 bases, leaving 9 bases not matched to a gene. The CDR3 is 14 amino acids. In DNA, the CDR3 is TGCGCCAGCAGCCAAGATCGGAAACAGGGGAGCGCTTTCTTT. This gives the protein CASSQDRKQGSAFF.

J is TRBJ1-2 and V is TRBV27, with 11 bases matching TRBD1. From germline, CDR1 is MNHEY and CDR2 SMNVEV (reference sequence). CDR3 length: 15 amino acids. Trimming removed 3 bases from V and 8 bases from J; junction bases left unmatched: 8. The CDR3 DNA is TGTGCCAGCAGTTTCGTGGACAGGGGGCTAGAAGGCTACACCTTC. Protein: CASSFVDRGLEGYTF.

This clone has a single count. This chain uses TRBV7-3 with TRBJ2-3; TRBD1 is a possible D gene (6 bases). The CDR3 is 13 amino acids. Germline CDR1 and CDR2: SGHTA and FQGTGA. With 5 bases removed from V and 4 bases from J, the gap between germline ends came to 10 bases. CDR3 nucleotide sequence: TGTGCCAGCAGCATTACAGGGCCAGATACGCAGTATTTT. As protein: CASSITGPDTQYF.

To note about this clone: In the same sample, other DNA sequences code for this CDR3. The rearrangement uses TRBV7-2 and TRBJ2-7; no clear D gene. The germline V gene has CDR1 SGHTA and CDR2 FQGNSA. V was clipped by 1 base and J by 0 bases, with 7 bases between them. This CDR3 comprises 14 residues. CDR3 residues: CASSLGRSSYEQYF. Written as DNA, the CDR3 is TGTGCCAGCAGCTTAGGGCGGAGCTCCTACGAGCAGTACTTC. Using reference TRBV7-2 and TRBJ2-7 for the parts outside the CDR3, the full variable domain is GAGVSQSPSNKVTEKGKDVELRCDPISGHTALYWYRQSLGQGLEFLIYFQGNSAPDKSGLPSDRFSAERTGGSVSTLTIQRTQQEDSAVYLCASSLGRSSYEQYFGPGTRLTVT.

In this sample, this clone turned up a few times. This chain joins TRBV5-1 and TRBJ1-4; 8 nucleotides line up with TRBD1. J gave up 8 bases and V 2 bases, and 23 bases lay outside the gene matches. The germline gives CDR1 SGHRS, CDR2 YFSETQ. This CDR3 has 20 amino acids. Written as DNA, the CDR3 is TGCGCCAGCAGCTTTGGCGGGACAGGCGACGATCGACGGTTGCGAGAAAAACTGTTTTTT. Amino acids: CASSFGGTGDDRRLREKLFF.

This clone was seen a single time. The V call is TRBV7-8, the J call TRBJ1-5; possible D gene TRBD1, 6 bases. V gave up 0 bases and J gave up 6 bases, with 12 bases separating them. The CDR3 is 15 residues long. Germline V gene lookup returns CDR1 SGHVS and CDR2 FQNEAQ. CDR3 sequence reads: CASSLAGGFGQPQHF. The CDR3 DNA reads TGTGCCAGCAGCTTAGCTGGGGGCTTCGGTCAGCCCCAGCATTTT.

The chain carries TRBV28 and TRBJ1-3, with TRBD1 identical over 8 bases. The V gene's germline CDR1 is MDHEN and CDR2 SYDVKM. V lost 2 bases and J lost 1; bases outside the gene matches: 7. The CDR3 length is 17 residues. The CDR3 nucleotides are TGTGCCAGCAGTTTAGCGGACAGGGCGCTTTCTGGAAACACCATATATTTT. Its translation: CASSLADRALSGNTIYF.

The gene calls are TRBV9 and TRBJ2-2, with 11 nucleotides matching TRBD2. V shed 0 bases, J shed 0 bases, and the junction held 4 bases outside the gene matches. The CDR3 covers 18 residues. Germline loops: CDR1 SGDLS, CDR2 YYNGEE. CDR3 region: CASSVVALAGANTGELFF. DNA for the CDR3: TGTGCCAGCAGCGTAGTAGCACTAGCGGGGGCGAACACCGGGGAGCTGTTTTTT. Drawing the rest from reference TRBV9 and TRBJ2-2, the complete variable domain is DSGVTQTPKHLITATGQRVTLRCSPRSGDLSVYWYQQSLDQGLQFLIQYYNGEERAKGNILERFSAQQFPDLHSELNLSSLELGDSALYFCASSVVALAGANTGELFFGEGSRLTVL.

J is TRBJ2-1 and V is TRBV5-1; 12 bases match TRBD2. The germline gives CDR1 SGHRS, CDR2 YFSETQ. The CDR3 totals 15 residues. Trimming took 2 bases from V and 7 from J; bases not matched to a gene: 4. The CDR3 region is CASSFLAGGPNEQFF. For the CDR3, the DNA is TGCGCCAGCAGCTTCCTAGCGGGGGGGCCAAATGAGCAGTTCTTC.

The rearrangement links TRBV2 to TRBJ2-2; TRBD1 matches at 9 bases. CDR1 and CDR2 (germline): SNHLY, FYNNEI. Trimming removed 8 bases from V and 3 bases from J; junction bases left unmatched: 7. The CDR3 covers 15 residues. The CDR3 reads CASAGGQGHTGELFF. The CDR3 DNA follows: TGTGCCAGCGCTGGTGGACAGGGGCACACCGGGGAGCTGTTTTTT.

The chain couples TRBV7-9 to TRBJ1-4, with no clear D. Germline V gene lookup returns CDR1 SEHNR and CDR2 FQNEAQ (reference sequence). This CDR3 is built from 15 residues. The V gene lost 1 base and the J gene lost 4 bases, with 10 bases spanning the gap. As DNA, the CDR3 is TGTGCCAGCAGCTTAGGGACGCGGGATAATGAAAAACTGTTTTTT. It yields the protein CASSLGTRDNEKLFF. Based on the CDR3 plus reference TRBV7-9 and TRBJ1-4, the full variable domain is DTGVSQNPRHKITKRGQNVTFRCDPISEHNRLYWYRQTLGQGPEFLTYFQNEAQLEKSRLLSDRFSAERPKGSFSTLEIQRTEQGDSAMYLCASSLGTRDNEKLFFGSGTQLSVL.

The chain couples TRBV19 to TRBJ1-2, with 7 positions matching TRBD1. Germline V gene lookup returns CDR1 LNHDA and CDR2 SQIVND (reference sequence). The CDR3 totals 13 residues. The V gene end was trimmed by 4 bases and the J gene end by 4 bases; junction bases not matched to a gene: 3. CDR3 sequence reads: CASSRAGGYGYTF. The CDR3 DNA reads TGTGCCAGTAGTAGGGCAGGGGGCTATGGCTACACCTTC.

The chain carries TRBV4-3 and TRBJ2-2; a weak D match, TRBD1 (5 bases). The V end was cut by 0 bases, the J end by 3 bases, with 14 bases between. The CDR3 loop spans 17 amino acids. CDR1 is LGHNA, CDR2 YSLEER, per germline. CDR3 coding DNA: TGCGCCAGCAGCCAAGAGGGCTACCAGGGATACACCGGGGAGCTGTTTTTT. Protein product: CASSQEGYQGYTGELFF.

This sequence joins TRBV30 and TRBJ1-5; tentatively, D is TRBD1 (6 bases). This CDR3 region has 12 residues. Germline V gene sequence: CDR1 GTSNPN, CDR2 SVGIG (reference sequence). V dropped 5 bases and J dropped 4 bases, with 9 bases sitting between them. The CDR3 DNA reads as TGTGCCTGGGACACAGGGAATCAGCCCCAGCATTTT. Protein sequence: CAWDTGNQPQHF.

The chain combines TRBV7-2 with TRBJ1-2; 7 bases align to TRBD1. With 1 base clipped from V and 8 bases from J, the junction kept 4 bases outside the gene matches. The germline gives CDR1 SGHTA, CDR2 FQGNSA. The CDR3 consists of 13 residues. CDR3 amino acids: CASSLGTGGGYTF. The CDR3 DNA reads as TGTGCCAGCAGCTTAGGGACAGGTGGCGGCTACACCTTC.

The chain employs TRBV19 and TRBJ1-1; D is perhaps TRBD1 (6 bases). The CDR3 loop spans 14 amino acids. The germline CDR1 and CDR2 sequences are LNHDA and SQIVND (reference sequence). V lost 4 bases and J 4 bases, leaving 13 bases between the germline ends. This CDR3 is CASSTADRSTEAFF. The CDR3 nucleotides read TGTGCCAGTAGTACCGCCGACAGGAGCACTGAAGCTTTCTTT.

The chain combines TRBV2 with TRBJ2-7; tentative D call: TRBD1 (6 bases). CDR1 and CDR2 from the germline V gene are SNHLY and FYNNEI. V lost 6 bases, J lost 0 bases, and 12 bases lay in between. The CDR3 is 14 residues long. The CDR3 spells CASREQGFSYEQYF. The CDR3 region has the DNA TGTGCCAGCAGAGAACAGGGTTTCTCCTACGAGCAGTACTTC.

The J gene is TRBJ2-1, the V gene TRBV27, with a tentative D call TRBD1 (6 bases). The germline V gene has CDR1 MNHEY and CDR2 SMNVEV (reference sequence). The CDR3 has 15 residues. V lost 6 bases, J lost 4 bases, and 16 bases lay in between. In DNA form, the CDR3 reads TGTGCCAGCAGACTCCCAGGGGAAGGGTACAATGAGCAGTTCTTC. Its protein is CASRLPGEGYNEQFF.